This T cell receptor (beta chain) was sequenced for a study of STAT3 mutations in large granular lymphocyte leukemia. Study information: Canonical activating STAT3 mutations were detected in roughly half of the longitudinally sequenced T-LGLL patients. Roughly 40% of treated T-LGLL patients showed hematologic response to immunosuppression. General study results and limits: In T-cell large granular lymphocyte leukemia, about half of patients showed multiple immunodominant subclonotypes. No sample exists from the first appearance of each clone.

V lost 1 base to trimming and J lost 6 bases, with 7 bases between them. Germline-derived CDR1 and CDR2 are LGHNT and FRNRAP. CDR3 length equals 12 residues. Some 41,000 productive templates were obtained per sample on average. Data came from immunoSEQ multiplex PCR; TCRdb stores just in-frame clones and leaves some out. The table lists 5,000 to 7,000 clones, around 94% of them singletons. As regards this clone: The antigen remains undetermined.

This sequence was found in a man aged 60 to 69 with T-cell large granular lymphocyte leukemia. Some clones in this sample may be carry-over from other donors' samples. The sequenced material came from peripheral blood mononuclear cells. This chain joins TRBV12-5 and TRBJ2-7; D gene unclear. CDR3 DNA: TGTGCTAGTGGTTTGGGCTTCGGCGAGCAGTACTTC. As protein: CASGLGFGEQYF.